The 3 T cell receptor beta chains reported below all come from one sample, sequenced in a study of blood T cell repertoires in COVID-19. The protocol was immunoSEQ multiplex PCR, while the TCRdb copy is restricted to in-frame clones and leaves out a portion. Of around 300,000 clones listed, approximately 87% are singletons. The sequenced sample consisted of peripheral blood. The receptors here all came from a woman aged 30 to 39 with COVID-19, enrolled during active disease.

This clone was detected once. J is TRBJ1-3 and V is TRBV6-5; no firm D call. CDR3 length equals 14 residues. Per germline, CDR1 MNHEY and CDR2 SVGAGI. V was shortened by 7 bases and J by 0 bases, with 10 bases between the two germline ends. The CDR3 nucleotides are TGTGCCAGCAAGGAGGTATTCTCTGGAAACACCATATATTTT. This sequence encodes CASKEVFSGNTIYF.

The V gene is TRBV5-6, the J gene TRBJ2-2; TRBD2 matches 10 bases. Trimming took 3 bases from V and 1 from J; bases not matched to a gene: 3. Germline lookup yields CDR1 SGHDT and CDR2 YYEEEE. The CDR3 extends over 16 amino acids. CDR3 region: CASSWGTSVNTGELFF. CDR3 nucleotide sequence: TGTGCCAGCAGCTGGGGGACTAGCGTGAACACCGGGGAGCTGTTTTTT.

V and J are TRBV21-1 and TRBJ1-1. TRBV21-1 is a pseudogene locus. The CDR3 has 13 amino acids. Here the CDR3 DNA reads TGTGCCAGCAGCAAGCCCAACTCCTTTGGAGCTTTCTTT. It encodes CASSKPNSFGAFF.